A selection of T cell receptor beta chains follows, all from one sample in a study of T cell responses to AZD1222 COVID-19 vaccine. TCRdb keeps only in-frame clones here, not all; method: immunoSEQ multiplex PCR. The top ten hold over 1% of the sample, which has about 190,000 clones, approximately 92% seen once. This sample comprised peripheral blood, obtained on day 0 of AZD1222 vaccination. The origin of the receptors is an adult in good health. Both conserved end residues are part of each CDR3. The D gene is left open where the match is weak. Clone size is given for some rows only: seen once, a few or many times, or a class if the clone is expanded.

TRBD1	TRBV30	NA	TRBJ2-7	TGTGCCTGGAGGGACAGGGGCGGGCAGTACTTC	CAWRDRGGQYF
NA	TRBV5-1	NA	TRBJ2-5	TGCGCCAGCAGCTTGGTTATGGAGGAGACCCAGTACTTC	CASSLVMEETQYF
NA	TRBV28	NA	TRBJ1-1	TGTGCCAGCTTGGGGGCCAGGGCTTTCTTT	CASLGARAFF
NA	TRBV18	NA	TRBJ1-4	TGTGCCAGCTCACCCGAAGCAAATGAAAAACTGTTTTTT	CASSPEANEKLFF
TRBD1	TRBV5-5	once	TRBJ1-4	TGTGCCAGCAGCTCCGGTCCCGGGACAGGGGGCTTAGGGGAAAAACTGTTTTTT	CASSSGPGTGGLGEKLFF
NA	TRBV30	NA	TRBJ1-1	TGTGCCTGGAGTGGATTGGCCCGGCCGGGGGCATCGAACACTGAAGCTTTCTTT	CAWSGLARPGASNTEAFF
NA	TRBV5-5	NA	TRBJ1-1	TGTGCCAGCAGCTTCCGGATAACCCCCACTGAAGCTTTCTTT	CASSFRITPTEAFF
NA	TRBV28	NA	TRBJ1-5	TGTGCCAGCAGTCTGAAATATAGCAATCAGCCCCAGCATTTT	CASSLKYSNQPQHF
TRBD1	TRBV2	NA	TRBJ1-1	TGTGCCAGCAGCGCTCGACAGGGGGCGGCGAACACTGAAGCTTTCTTT	CASSARQGAANTEAFF
NA	TRBV29-1	NA	TRBJ2-5	TGCAGCGCCGTCCCTCATGCCCGAAAGACCCAGTACTTC	CSAVPHARKTQYF
NA	TRBV27	once	TRBJ1-5	TGTGCCAGCAGTAACCGCGGGGTGAGCAATCAGCCCCAGCATTTT	CASSNRGVSNQPQHF
TRBD2	TRBV5-4	NA	TRBJ2-7	TGTGCCAGCAGCTCGTACGCTAGCGGCTACGAGCAGTACTTC	CASSSYASGYEQYF
TRBD1	TRBV6-5	once	TRBJ2-1	TGTGCCAGCAGTTATGGGGACAGGGGCTACAATGAGCAGTTCTTC	CASSYGDRGYNEQFF
NA	TRBV7-3	once	TRBJ2-7	TGTGCCAGCAGCTTAGTCTCCGGGTACGAGCAGTACTTC	CASSLVSGYEQYF
NA	TRBV11-2	NA	TRBJ2-5	TGTGCCAGCAGCCCTGGTACTCCCCAAGAGACCCAGTACTTC	CASSPGTPQETQYF
NA	TRBV12-3/TRBV12-4	NA	TRBJ1-5	TGTGCCAGCAGTTTACAGGGTGGCCAGCCCCAGCATTTT	CASSLQGGQPQHF
NA	TRBV3-1/TRBV3-2	NA	TRBJ1-2	TGTGCCAGCAGCCAAGGGAGGGGAGTTGGCTACACCTTC	CASSQGRGVGYTF
NA	TRBV29-1	NA	TRBJ1-1	TGCAGCGCTGCAGGGGTAATGAACACTGAAGCTTTCTTT	CSAAGVMNTEAFF
TRBD2	TRBV13	once	TRBJ2-5	TGTGCCAGCAGCTTCAGTGGACTAGCGGGGGGGGAAGAGACCCAGTACTTC	CASSFSGLAGGEETQYF
TRBD1	TRBV7-9	once	TRBJ1-5	TGTGCCAGCACCGCAGGGGGCGTTCAGCCCCAGCATTTT	CASTAGGVQPQHF
NA	TRBV24-1	NA	TRBJ2-1	TGTGCCACCAGTGATTTGCATTCGGCGGGGTTTGAGCAGTTCTTC	CATSDLHSAGFEQFF
TRBD2	TRBV3-1/TRBV3-2	NA	TRBJ2-3	TGTGCCAGCAGCCATTGGGGGACTAGCGGGGGTAGAGATACGCAGTATTTT	CASSHWGTSGGRDTQYF
TRBD2	TRBV5-4	NA	TRBJ2-1	TGTGCCAGCAGCGATACTAGCGGGGGATACAATGAGCAGTTCTTC	CASSDTSGGYNEQFF
NA	TRBV5-8	once	TRBJ1-6	TGTGCCAGCAGCTTGGAAAGAGGTTCACCCCTCCACTTT	CASSLERGSPLHF
NA	TRBV5-1	NA	TRBJ1-5	TGCGCCAGCAGCTTGGGAGGAGGCGGGGGGAGCGATCAGCCCCAGCATTTT	CASSLGGGGGSDQPQHF
TRBD1	TRBV19	NA	TRBJ2-1	TGTGCCAGTAGTCCGAGTCCCGGGACAGGGAATGAGCAGTTCTTC	CASSPSPGTGNEQFF
TRBD1	TRBV7-9	NA	TRBJ1-4	TGTGCCAGCAGTACCAGGGGGCCAACTAATGAAAAACTGTTTTTT	CASSTRGPTNEKLFF
TRBD1	TRBV18	NA	TRBJ1-1	TGTGCCAGCTCCCTCGGACAGGGGGGTATGAACACTGAAGCTTTCTTT	CASSLGQGGMNTEAFF
NA	TRBV7-9	NA	TRBJ2-5	TGTGCCAGCAGCCCGGACACAAACCAAGAGACCCAGTACTTC	CASSPDTNQETQYF
NA	TRBV29-1	NA	TRBJ2-4	TGCAGCGTTGGACCTCTAGCCAAAAACATTCAGTACTTC	CSVGPLAKNIQYF
NA	TRBV7-2	NA	TRBJ2-7	TGCGCCAGCAGTTCCCTATACGAGCAGTACTTC	CASSSLYEQYF
NA	TRBV3-1/TRBV3-2	NA	TRBJ1-6	TGTGCCAGCAGCCCCCAGGAGAATTCACCCCTCCACTTT	CASSPQENSPLHF
NA	TRBV10-3	NA	TRBJ1-2	TGTGCCATCAGTGAGTTGGGGGGAACCAACTATGGCTACACCTTC	CAISELGGTNYGYTF
NA	TRBV18	NA	TRBJ2-2	TGTGCCAGCTCACCAGGGGTGCCCGCGAACACCGGGGAGCTGTTTTTT	CASSPGVPANTGELFF
NA	TRBV5-1	NA	TRBJ2-5	TGCGCCAGCAGCTCAGGACAGACGGGGACCCAGTACTTC	CASSSGQTGTQYF
TRBD2	TRBV7-9	NA	TRBJ2-5	TGTGCCAGCAGCCTACGACTAGCGGGGCGCCTGGTAGGGGAGACCCAGTACTTC	CASSLRLAGRLVGETQYF
NA	TRBV18	NA	TRBJ1-6	TGTGCCAGCTCACCGACAGACAATAATTCACCCCTCCACTTT	CASSPTDNNSPLHF
NA	TRBV11-2	NA	TRBJ2-1	TGTGCCAGCAGCAAAGGGGGTGTCCTTAACAATGAGCAGTTCTTC	CASSKGGVLNNEQFF
NA	TRBV9	NA	TRBJ2-3	TGTGCCAGCAGCACACGCCACATGGGACGTGCAGATACGCAGTATTTT	CASSTRHMGRADTQYF